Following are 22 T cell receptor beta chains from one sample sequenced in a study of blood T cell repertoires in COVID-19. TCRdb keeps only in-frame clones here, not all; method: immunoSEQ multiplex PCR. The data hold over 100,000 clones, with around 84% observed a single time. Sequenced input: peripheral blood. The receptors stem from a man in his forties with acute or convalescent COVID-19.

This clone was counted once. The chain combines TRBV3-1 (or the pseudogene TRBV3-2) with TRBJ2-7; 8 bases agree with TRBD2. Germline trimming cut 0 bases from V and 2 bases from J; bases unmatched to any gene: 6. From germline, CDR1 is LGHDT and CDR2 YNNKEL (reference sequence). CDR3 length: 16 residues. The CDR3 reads CASSQDTGTSAYEQYF. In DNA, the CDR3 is TGTGCCAGCAGCCAAGATACTGGGACTAGTGCCTACGAGCAGTACTTC.

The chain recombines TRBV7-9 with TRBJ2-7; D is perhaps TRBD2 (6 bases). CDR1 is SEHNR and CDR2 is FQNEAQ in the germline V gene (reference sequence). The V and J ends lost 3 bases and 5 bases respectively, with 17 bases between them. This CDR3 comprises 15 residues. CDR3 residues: CASSLEGTLSHEQYF. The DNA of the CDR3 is TGTGCCAGCAGCTTGGAGGGGACTCTGTCTCACGAGCAGTACTTC.

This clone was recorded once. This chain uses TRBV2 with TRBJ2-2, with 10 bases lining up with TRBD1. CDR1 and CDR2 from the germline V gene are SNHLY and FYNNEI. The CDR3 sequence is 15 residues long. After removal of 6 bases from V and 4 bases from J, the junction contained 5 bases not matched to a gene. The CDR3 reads CASRMTGGATGELFF. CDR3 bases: TGTGCCAGCAGGATGACAGGGGGCGCCACCGGGGAGCTGTTTTTT.

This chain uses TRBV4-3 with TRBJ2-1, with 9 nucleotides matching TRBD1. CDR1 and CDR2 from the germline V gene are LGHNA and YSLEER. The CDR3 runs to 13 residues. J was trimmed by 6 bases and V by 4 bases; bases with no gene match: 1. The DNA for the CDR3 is TGCGCCAGCAGCCTGGGACAGGGCAATGAGCAGTTCTTC. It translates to CASSLGQGNEQFF.

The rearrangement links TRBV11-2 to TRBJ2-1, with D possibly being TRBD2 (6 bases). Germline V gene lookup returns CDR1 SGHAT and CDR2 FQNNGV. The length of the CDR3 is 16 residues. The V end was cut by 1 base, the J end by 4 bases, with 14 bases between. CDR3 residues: CASSLGAGTGYNEQFF. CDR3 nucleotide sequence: TGTGCCAGCAGCTTAGGTGCCGGGACTGGTTACAATGAGCAGTTCTTC.

This CDR3 reads CASSYGVTVPYEQYF. The CDR3 DNA reads TGTGCCAGCAGTTACGGGGTGACAGTCCCCTACGAGCAGTACTTC. V and J are TRBV6-5 and TRBJ2-7; a possible D gene is TRBD1 (5 bases). Between the trimmed V and J ends, which lost 2 bases and 2 bases, there was a span of 13 bases. The CDR3 consists of 15 residues. The germline V gene has CDR1 MNHEY and CDR2 SVGAGI.

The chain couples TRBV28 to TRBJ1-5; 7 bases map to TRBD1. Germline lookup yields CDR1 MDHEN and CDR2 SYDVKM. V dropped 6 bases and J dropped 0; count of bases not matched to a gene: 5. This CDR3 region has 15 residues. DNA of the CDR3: TGTGCCAGCAGCGGACAGGACTATAGCAATCAGCCCCAGCATTTT. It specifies CASSGQDYSNQPQHF. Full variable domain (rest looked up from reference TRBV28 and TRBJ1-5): DVKVTQSSRYLVKRTGEKVFLECVQDMDHENMFWYRQDPGLGLRLIYFSYDVKMKEKGDIPEGYSVSREKKERFSLILESASTNQTSMYLCASSGQDYSNQPQHFGDGTRLSIL.

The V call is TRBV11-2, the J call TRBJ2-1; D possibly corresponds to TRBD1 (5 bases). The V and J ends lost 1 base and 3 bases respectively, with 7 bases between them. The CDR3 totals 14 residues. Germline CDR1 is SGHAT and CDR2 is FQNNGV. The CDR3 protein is CASSLGGYYNEQFF. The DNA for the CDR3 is TGTGCCAGCAGCTTAGGGGGCTACTACAATGAGCAGTTCTTC.

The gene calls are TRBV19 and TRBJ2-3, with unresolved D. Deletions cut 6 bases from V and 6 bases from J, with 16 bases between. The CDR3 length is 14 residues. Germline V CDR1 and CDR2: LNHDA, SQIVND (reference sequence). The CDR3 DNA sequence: TGTGCCAGTAGCTCAGTTGATCCGAGGGATACGCAGTATTTT. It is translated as CASSSVDPRDTQYF.

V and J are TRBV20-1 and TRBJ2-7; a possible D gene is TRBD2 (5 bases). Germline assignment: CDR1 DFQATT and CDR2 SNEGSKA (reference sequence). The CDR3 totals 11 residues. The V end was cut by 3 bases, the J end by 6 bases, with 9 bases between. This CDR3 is CSARRVSEQYF. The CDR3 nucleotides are TGCAGTGCTAGGAGGGTGAGCGAGCAGTACTTC.

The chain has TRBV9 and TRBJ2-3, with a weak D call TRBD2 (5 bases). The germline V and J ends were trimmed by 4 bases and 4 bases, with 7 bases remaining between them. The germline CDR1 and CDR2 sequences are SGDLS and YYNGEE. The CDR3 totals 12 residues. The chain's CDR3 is CASSSEADTQYF. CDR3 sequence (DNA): TGTGCCAGCAGCTCGGAGGCAGATACGCAGTATTTT.

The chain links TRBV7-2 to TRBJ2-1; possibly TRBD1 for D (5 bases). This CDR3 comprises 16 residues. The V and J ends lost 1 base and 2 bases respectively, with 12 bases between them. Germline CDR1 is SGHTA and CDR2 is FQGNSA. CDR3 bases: TGTGCCAGCAGCTTAGATTCGGCAGGGACCTACAATGAGCAGTTCTTC. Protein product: CASSLDSAGTYNEQFF.

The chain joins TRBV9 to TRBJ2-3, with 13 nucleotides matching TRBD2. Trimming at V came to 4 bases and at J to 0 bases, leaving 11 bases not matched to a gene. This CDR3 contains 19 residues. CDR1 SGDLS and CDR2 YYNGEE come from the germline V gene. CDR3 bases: TGTGCCAGCAGCCTCGGACTAGCGGGGGCCGGTCCTAGCACAGATACGCAGTATTTT. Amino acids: CASSLGLAGAGPSTDTQYF.

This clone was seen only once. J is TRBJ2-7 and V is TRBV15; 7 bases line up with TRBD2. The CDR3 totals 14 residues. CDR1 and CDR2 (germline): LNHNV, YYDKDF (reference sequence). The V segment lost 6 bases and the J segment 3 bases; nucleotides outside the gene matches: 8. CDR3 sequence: CATRESGGYYEQYF. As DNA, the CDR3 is TGTGCCACCAGGGAGTCGGGGGGATACTACGAGCAGTACTTC.

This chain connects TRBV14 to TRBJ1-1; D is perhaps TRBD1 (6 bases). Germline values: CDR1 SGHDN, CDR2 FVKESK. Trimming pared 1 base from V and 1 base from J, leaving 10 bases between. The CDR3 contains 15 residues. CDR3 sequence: CASSQGQARNTEAFF. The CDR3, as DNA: TGTGCCAGCAGCCAAGGACAGGCCCGGAACACTGAAGCTTTCTTT.

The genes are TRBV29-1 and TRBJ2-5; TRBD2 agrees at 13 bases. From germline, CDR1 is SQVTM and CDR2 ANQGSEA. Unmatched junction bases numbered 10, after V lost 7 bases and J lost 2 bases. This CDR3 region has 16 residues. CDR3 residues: CSAASGTSGAQETQYF. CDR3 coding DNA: TGCAGCGCAGCCTCCGGGACTAGCGGGGCGCAAGAGACCCAGTACTTC.

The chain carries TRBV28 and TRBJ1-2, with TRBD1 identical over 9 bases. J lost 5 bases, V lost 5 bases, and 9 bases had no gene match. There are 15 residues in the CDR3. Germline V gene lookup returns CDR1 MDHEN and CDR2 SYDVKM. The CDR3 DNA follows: TGTGCCAGCAGTCCCCCCGGGACAGGGATTTATGGCTACACCTTC. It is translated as CASSPPGTGIYGYTF.

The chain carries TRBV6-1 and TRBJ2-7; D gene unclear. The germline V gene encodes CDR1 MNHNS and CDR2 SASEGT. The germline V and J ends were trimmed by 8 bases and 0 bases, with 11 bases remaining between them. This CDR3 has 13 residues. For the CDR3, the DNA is TGTGCCAGCGTACCAAGGAGCTCCTACGAGCAGTACTTC. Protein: CASVPRSSYEQYF.

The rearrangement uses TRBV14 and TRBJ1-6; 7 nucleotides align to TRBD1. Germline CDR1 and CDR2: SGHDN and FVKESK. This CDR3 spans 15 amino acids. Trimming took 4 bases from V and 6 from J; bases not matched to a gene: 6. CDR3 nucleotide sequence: TGTGCCAGCAGCCGACCGGGACAGCTTAATTCACCCCTCCACTTT. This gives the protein CASSRPGQLNSPLHF. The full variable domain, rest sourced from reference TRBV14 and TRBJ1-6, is EAGVTQFPSHSVIEKGQTVTLRCDPISGHDNLYWYRRVMGKEIKFLLHFVKESKQDESGMPNNRFLAERTGGTYSTLKVQPAELEDSGVYFCASSRPGQLNSPLHFGNGTRLTVT.

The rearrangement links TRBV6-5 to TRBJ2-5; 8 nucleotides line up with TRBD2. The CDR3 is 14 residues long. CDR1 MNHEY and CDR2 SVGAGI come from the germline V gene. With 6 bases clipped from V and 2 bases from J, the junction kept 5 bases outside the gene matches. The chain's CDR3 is CASRGSGAQETQYF. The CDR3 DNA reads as TGTGCCAGCAGGGGTAGCGGGGCTCAAGAGACCCAGTACTTC.

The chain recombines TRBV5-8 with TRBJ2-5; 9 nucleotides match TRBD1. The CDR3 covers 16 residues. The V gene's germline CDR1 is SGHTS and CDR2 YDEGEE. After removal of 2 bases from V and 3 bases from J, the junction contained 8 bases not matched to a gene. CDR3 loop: CASSFMGTGREETQYF. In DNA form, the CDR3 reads TGTGCCAGCAGCTTCATGGGGACAGGGAGGGAAGAGACCCAGTACTTC.

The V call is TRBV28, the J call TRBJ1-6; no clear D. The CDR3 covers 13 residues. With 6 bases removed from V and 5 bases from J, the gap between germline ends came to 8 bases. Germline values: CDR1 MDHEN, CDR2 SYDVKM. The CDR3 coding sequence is TGTGCCAGCAGGGCCACACATAATTCACCCCTCCACTTT. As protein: CASRATHNSPLHF.